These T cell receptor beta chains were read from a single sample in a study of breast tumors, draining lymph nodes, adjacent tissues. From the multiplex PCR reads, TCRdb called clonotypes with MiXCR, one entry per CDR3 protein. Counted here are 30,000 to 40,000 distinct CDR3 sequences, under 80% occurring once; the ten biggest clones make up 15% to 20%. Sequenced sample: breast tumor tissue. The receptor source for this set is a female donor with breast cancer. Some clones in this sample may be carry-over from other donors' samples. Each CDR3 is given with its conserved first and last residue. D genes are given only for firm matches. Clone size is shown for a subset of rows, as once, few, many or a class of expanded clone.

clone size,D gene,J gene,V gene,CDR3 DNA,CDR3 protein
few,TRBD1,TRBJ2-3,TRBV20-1,TGCAGTGCTAGATCGGGACAGGGATGGGATACGCAGTATTTT,CSARSGQGWDTQYF
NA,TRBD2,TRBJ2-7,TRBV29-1,TGCAGCGTCGAAGAATATCGACTAGCGGGTTACTACGAGCAGTACTTC,CSVEEYRLAGYYEQYF
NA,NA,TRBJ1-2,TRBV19,TGTGCCAGTGGACCACCGGGTCTTGGTGGCTACACCTTC,CASGPPGLGGYTF
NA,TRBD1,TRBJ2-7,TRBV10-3,TGTGCCATCAGTGGGCCGGGACAGGCCTCCTACGAGCAGTACTTC,CAISGPGQASYEQYF
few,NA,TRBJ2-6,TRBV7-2,TGTGCCAGCAGCTTGGGCTCTGGGGCCAACGTCCTGACTTTC,CASSLGSGANVLTF
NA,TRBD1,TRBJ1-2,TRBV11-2,TGTGCCAGCAGCCTGATACAGGGGACGCTACAACTTGATGGCTACACCTTC,CASSLIQGTLQLDGYTF
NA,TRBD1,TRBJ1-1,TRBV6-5,TGTGCCAGCAGCTTGACAGGGGGCTTGAACACTGAAGCTTTCTTT,CASSLTGGLNTEAFF
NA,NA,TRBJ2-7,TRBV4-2,TGTGCCAGCAGCCAAGAGGCTAGCGATCCCTACGAGCAGTACTTC,CASSQEASDPYEQYF
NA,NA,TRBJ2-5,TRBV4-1,TGCGCCAGCAGCCAAGCGGGGAGGGGGTTAGCAGAGACCCAGTACTTC,CASSQAGRGLAETQYF
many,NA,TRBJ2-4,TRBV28,TGTGCCAGCAAACCGGGGGCGGGAACCAAAAACATTCAGTACTTC,CASKPGAGTKNIQYF
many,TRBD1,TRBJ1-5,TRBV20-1,TGCAGTGCCAGGGCCGGGACAGACAGCAATCAGCCCCAGCATTTT,CSARAGTDSNQPQHF
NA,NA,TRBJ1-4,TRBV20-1,TGCAGTGGGACGCAAACAACTAATGAAAAACTGTTTTTT,CSGTQTTNEKLFF
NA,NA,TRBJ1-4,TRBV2,TGTGCCAGCAGCTTTTTCTTGGAGGAAAAACTGTTTTTT,CASSFFLEEKLFF
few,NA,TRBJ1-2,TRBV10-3,TGTGCCATCAGTGGGGCGACGAGGGGGTCCTATGGCTACACCTTC,CAISGATRGSYGYTF
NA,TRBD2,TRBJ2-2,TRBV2,TGTGCCAGCAGTTGGGGTAGCGGGAGAACAACCGGGGAGCTGTTTTTT,CASSWGSGRTTGELFF
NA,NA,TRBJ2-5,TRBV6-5,TGTGCCAGCAGTTACGGCGAGGGGGTTGGGGAGACCCAGTACTTC,CASSYGEGVGETQYF
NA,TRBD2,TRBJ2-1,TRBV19,TGTGCCAGTAGTTTGGGACTAGCGGGAGTCGATGAGCAGTTCTTC,CASSLGLAGVDEQFF
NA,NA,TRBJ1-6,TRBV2,TGTGCCAGCACCAGAGCGCAAAATTCACCCCTCCACTTT,CASTRAQNSPLHF
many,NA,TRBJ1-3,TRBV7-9,TGTGCCAGCAGCTTAAATTTCGGGGGATCTGGAAACACCATATATTTT,CASSLNFGGSGNTIYF
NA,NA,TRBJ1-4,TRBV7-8,TGTGCCAGCAGCTTGGGGGGGGATGGCGAAAAACTGTATTTT,CASSLGGDGEKLYF
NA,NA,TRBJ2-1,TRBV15,TGTGCCACCAGCAGAGATCGTTCTGCGGGCTCCTACAATGAGCAGTTCTTC,CATSRDRSAGSYNEQFF
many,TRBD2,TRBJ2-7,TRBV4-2,TGTGCCAGCAGCCAACAGACGGGCGGGAGAGTCTACGAGCAGTACTTC,CASSQQTGGRVYEQYF
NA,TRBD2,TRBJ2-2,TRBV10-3,TGTGCCATCGGCGGGAGGAAAAACACCGGGGAGCTGTTTTTT,CAIGGRKNTGELFF
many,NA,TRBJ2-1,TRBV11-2,TGTGCCAGCAGCCCAAGGTCGGCCGGGAATAAGAATGAGCAGTTCTTC,CASSPRSAGNKNEQFF
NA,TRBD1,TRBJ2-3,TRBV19,TGTGGCAGTAGTAAGGACAGGACTCACACAGATGCGCAGTATTTT,CGSSKDRTHTDAQYF
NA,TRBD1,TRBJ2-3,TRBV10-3,TGTGCCATCAGGGGGGGACAGGACGAATTTTTGGATACGCAGTATTTT,CAIRGGQDEFLDTQYF
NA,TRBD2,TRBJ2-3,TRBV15,TGTGCCACCAGCAGCTTGGGCACTAGCGGGGGGACTATCACAGATACGCAGTATTTT,CATSSLGTSGGTITDTQYF
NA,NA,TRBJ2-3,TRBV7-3,TGTGCCAGCAGCCCCCAGGATACGCAGTATTTT,CASSPQDTQYF
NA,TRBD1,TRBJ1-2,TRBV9,TGTGCCAGCAGCGCAGGACAGGGTTTGTATGGCTACACCTTC,CASSAGQGLYGYTF
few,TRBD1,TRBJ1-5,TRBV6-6,TGTGCCAGCAGTCACTGGGGACAGGGAGCGCATCAGCCCCAGCATTTT,CASSHWGQGAHQPQHF
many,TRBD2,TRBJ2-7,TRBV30,TGTGCCTGGAGTCTAGCCCCCCAAGTAGCGGGAAGGAGGGTCTACGAGCAGTACTTC,CAWSLAPQVAGRRVYEQYF
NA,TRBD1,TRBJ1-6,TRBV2,TGTGCCAGCAGTGCGACAGGGAATAATTCACCCCTCCACTTT,CASSATGNNSPLHF
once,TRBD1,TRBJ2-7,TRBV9,TGTGCCAGCAGCGGACAGGGGGGGTACGAGCAGTACTTC,CASSGQGGYEQYF
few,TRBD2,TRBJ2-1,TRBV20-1,TGCAGTGCGAGCGGGGGGTCGCCCTACAATGAGCAGCTCTTC,CSASGGSPYNEQLF
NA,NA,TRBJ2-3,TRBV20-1,TGCAGTGCTAGTTCACCCACGTCTACTAGCACAGATACGCAGTATTTT,CSASSPTSTSTDTQYF
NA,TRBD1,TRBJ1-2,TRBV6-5,TGTGCCAGCACACGGACAGGGGGCGCTGGGTATGGCTACACCTTC,CASTRTGGAGYGYTF
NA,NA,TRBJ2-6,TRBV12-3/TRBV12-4,TGTGCCAGCAGTTACTCGGGGGCCAACGTCCTGACTTTC,CASSYSGANVLTF
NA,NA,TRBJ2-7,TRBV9,TGTGCCAATAACCCGGATCTTCCGACCTACGAGCAGTACTTC,CANNPDLPTYEQYF
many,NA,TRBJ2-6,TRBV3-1,TGTGCCAGCAGCCAAGGACACCCTTTCGGGTCTGGGGCCAACGTCCTGACTTTC,CASSQGHPFGSGANVLTF
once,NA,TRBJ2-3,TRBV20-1,TGCCCCCGGCGAGGGGCTCTTATCACAGATACGCAGTATTTT,CPRRGALITDTQYF
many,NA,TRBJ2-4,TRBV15,TGTGCCACCAGCACTAGGCCACTAAGCGGGAAAAACATTCAGTACTTC,CATSTRPLSGKNIQYF
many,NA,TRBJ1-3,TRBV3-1,TGTGCCAGCAGCCAAGAACTCACAGTCTCTGGAAACACCATATATTTT,CASSQELTVSGNTIYF
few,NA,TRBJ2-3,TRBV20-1,TGCAGTGCCGCAGGCGGGGTTAGCACAGATACGCAGTATTTT,CSAAGGVSTDTQYF
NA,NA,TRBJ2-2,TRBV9,TGTGCCAGCAGCGTAAGCCTGGCGGTCACCGGGGAGCTGTTTTTT,CASSVSLAVTGELFF
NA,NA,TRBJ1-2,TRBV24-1,TGCGCCACCTCTACGTCAGAGGGCTACACCTTC,CATSTSEGYTF
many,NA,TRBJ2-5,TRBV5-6,TGTGCCAGCAGCTTATTAGCGGCGGGGCCTGAGACCCAGTACTTC,CASSLLAAGPETQYF
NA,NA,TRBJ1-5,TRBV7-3,TGTGCCAGCAGCTTGAAAAATCAGTCCCAGCATTTT,CASSLKNQSQHF
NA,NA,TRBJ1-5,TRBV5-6,TGTGCCAGCAGCTTTTTTGGTGTTAGCAATCAGCCCCAGCATTTT,CASSFFGVSNQPQHF
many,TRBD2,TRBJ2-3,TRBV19,TGTGCCAGTAGAGGGGGACTAGAGGCAGATACGCAGTATTTT,CASRGGLEADTQYF
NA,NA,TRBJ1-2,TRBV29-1,TGCAGCGTTGAAGAAAGGTTACAAGGCTACACCTTC,CSVEERLQGYTF
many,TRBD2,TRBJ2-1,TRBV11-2,TGTGCCAGCAGCCCTAGGGTATCGTGGAGGACTAGCGGGGGGGTTAATGAGCAGTTCTTC,CASSPRVSWRTSGGVNEQFF
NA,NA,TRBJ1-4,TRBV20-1,TGCAGTGCTATCGACCATGAAAAACTGTTTTTT,CSAIDHEKLFF
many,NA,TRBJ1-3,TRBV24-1,TGTGCCACCAGTGGCTCTGGAAACACCATATATTTT,CATSGSGNTIYF
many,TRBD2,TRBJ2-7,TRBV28,TGTGCCAGCAGTTTTGACCCCCCGGCGGGAGGGCTAGGCGAGCAGTACTTC,CASSFDPPAGGLGEQYF
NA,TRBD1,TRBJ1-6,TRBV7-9,TGTGCCAGCAGCCCGGACAGGGATAATTCACCCCTCCACTTT,CASSPDRDNSPLHF
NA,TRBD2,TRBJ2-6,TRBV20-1,TGCAGTGCTGCCGGGACTAGCGTTCTGACTTTC,CSAAGTSVLTF
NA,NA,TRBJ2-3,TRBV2,TGTGCCAGCACCCGAAGGGGGGCGGTCACAGATACGCAGTATTTT,CASTRRGAVTDTQYF
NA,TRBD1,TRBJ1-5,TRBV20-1,TGCAGTGCTAGGGCAGGGGGGTGGGATCCGCCCCAGCATTTT,CSARAGGWDPPQHF